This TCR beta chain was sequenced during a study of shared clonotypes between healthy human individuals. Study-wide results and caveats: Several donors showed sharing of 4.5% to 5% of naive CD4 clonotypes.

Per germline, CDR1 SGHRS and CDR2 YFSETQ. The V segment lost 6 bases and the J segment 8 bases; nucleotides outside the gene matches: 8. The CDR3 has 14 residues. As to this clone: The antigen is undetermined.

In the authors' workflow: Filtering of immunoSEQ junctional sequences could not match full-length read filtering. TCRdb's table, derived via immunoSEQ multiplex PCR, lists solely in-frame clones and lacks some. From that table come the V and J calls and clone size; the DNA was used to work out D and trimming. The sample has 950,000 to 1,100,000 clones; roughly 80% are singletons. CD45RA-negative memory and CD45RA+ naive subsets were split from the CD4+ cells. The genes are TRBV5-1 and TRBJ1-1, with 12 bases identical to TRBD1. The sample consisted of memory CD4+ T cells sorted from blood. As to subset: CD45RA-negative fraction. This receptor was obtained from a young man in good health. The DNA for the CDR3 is TGCGCCAGCAACTCCGGGACAGGGGGCACGGAAGCTTTCTTT. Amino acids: CASNSGTGGTEAFF.